This T cell receptor (beta chain) was obtained from a study of blood T cell repertoires in COVID-19. The CDR3 totals 14 residues. Germline-derived CDR1 and CDR2 are SGDLS and YYNGEE. Trimming cost V 0 bases and J 4 bases; bases outside gene matches: 3. Profiling relied on immunoSEQ multiplex PCR, and the TCRdb table lists in-frame clones only, not all of them. The table lists 90,000 to 150,000 clones, approximately 83% of them singletons, with roughly a tenth in the top ten. This receptor was obtained from a man older than 75 with acute or convalescent COVID-19. The sequenced sample consisted of peripheral blood. The V gene is TRBV9, the J gene TRBJ1-2; 7 bases fit TRBD1. The DNA of the CDR3 is TGTGCCAGCAGCGTAGGGACAGGCGGCTATGGCTACACCTTC. Its protein product is CASSVGTGGYGYTF.